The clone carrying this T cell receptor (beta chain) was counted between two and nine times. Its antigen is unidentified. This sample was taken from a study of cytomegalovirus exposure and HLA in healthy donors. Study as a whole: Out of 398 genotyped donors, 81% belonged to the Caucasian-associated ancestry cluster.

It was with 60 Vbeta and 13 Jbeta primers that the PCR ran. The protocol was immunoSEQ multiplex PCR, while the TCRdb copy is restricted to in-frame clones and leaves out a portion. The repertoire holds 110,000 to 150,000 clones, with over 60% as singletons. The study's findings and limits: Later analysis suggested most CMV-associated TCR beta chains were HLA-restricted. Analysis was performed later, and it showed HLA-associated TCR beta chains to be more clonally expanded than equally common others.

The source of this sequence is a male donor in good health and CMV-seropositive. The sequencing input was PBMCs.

Here the CDR3 DNA reads TGTGCCAGCAGCCCGGGACTAGCGGGGGGGCGAGGAGAGCAGTACTTC. It codes for CASSPGLAGGRGEQYF. The V gene is TRBV28, the J gene TRBJ2-7; TRBD2 matches at 16 bases. With 6 bases clipped from V and 7 bases from J, the junction kept 9 bases outside the gene matches. Per the germline V gene, CDR1 is MDHEN and CDR2 is SYDVKM. This CDR3 has 16 residues.